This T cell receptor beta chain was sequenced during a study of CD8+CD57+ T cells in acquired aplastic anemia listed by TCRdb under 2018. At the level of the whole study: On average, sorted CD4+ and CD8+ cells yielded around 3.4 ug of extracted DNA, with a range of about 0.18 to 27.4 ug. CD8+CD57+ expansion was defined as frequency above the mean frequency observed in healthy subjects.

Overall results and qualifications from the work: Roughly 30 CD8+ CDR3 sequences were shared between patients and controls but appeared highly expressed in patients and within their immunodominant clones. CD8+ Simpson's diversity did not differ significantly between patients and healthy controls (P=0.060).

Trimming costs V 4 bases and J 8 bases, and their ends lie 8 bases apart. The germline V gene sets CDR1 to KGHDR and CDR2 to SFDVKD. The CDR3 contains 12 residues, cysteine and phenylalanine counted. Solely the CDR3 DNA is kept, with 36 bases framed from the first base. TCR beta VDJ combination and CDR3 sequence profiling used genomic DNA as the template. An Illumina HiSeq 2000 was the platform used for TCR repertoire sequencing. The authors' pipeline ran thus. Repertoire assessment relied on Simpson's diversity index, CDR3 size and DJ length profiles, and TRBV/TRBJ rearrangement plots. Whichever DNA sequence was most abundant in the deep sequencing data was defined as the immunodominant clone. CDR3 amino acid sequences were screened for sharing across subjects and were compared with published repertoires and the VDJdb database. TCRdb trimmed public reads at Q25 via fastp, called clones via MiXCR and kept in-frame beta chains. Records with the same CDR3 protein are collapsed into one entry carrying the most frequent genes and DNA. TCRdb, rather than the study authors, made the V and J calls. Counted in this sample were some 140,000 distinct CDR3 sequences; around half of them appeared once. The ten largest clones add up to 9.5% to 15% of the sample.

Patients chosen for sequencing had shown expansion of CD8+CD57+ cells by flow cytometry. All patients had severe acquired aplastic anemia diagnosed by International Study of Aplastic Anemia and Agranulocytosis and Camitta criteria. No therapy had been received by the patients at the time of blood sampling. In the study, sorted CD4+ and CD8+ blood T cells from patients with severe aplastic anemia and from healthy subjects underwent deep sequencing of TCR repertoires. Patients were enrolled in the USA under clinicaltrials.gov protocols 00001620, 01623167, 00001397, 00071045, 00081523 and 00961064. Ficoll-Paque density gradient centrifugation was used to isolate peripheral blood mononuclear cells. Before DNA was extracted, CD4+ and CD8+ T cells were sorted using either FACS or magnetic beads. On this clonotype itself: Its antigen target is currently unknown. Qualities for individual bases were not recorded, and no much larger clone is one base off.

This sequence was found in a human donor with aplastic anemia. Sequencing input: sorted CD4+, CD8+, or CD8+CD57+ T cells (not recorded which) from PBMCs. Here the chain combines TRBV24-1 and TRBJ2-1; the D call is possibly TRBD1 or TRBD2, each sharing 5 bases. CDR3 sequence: CATSEGPDEQFF. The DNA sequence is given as TGTGCCACCAGTGAGGGACCGGATGAGCAGTTCTTC.